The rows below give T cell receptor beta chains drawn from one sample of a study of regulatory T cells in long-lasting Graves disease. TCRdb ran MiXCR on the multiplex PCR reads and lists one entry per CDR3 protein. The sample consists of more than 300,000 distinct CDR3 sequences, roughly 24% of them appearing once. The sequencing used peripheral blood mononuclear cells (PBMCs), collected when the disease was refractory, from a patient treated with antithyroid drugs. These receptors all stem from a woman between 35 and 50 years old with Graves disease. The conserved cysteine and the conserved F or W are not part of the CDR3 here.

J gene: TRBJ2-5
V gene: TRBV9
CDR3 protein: ASSVSEVQETQY

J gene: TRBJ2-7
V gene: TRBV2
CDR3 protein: ASCSGPSSYEQY

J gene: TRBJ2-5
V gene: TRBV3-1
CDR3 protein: ASSQDTGSRTQY

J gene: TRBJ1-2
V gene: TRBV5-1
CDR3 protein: ASSLDPGNNYGYT

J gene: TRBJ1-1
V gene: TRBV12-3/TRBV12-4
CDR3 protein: ASSPDRGLMNTEAF

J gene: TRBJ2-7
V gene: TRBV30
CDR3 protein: AWGGEYEQY

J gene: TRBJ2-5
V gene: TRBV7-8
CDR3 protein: ASSYETQY

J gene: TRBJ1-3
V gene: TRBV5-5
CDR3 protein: ASRKVGSGNTIY

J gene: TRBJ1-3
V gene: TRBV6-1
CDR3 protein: ASSPRRRGVHTIY

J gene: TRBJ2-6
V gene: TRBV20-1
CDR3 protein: SAPRESGANVLT